The subject of this entry is one T cell receptor (beta chain). This record comes from a study of T cell changes during pregnancy in multiple sclerosis. The CDR3 has 14 residues. The germline V and J ends were trimmed by 0 bases and 5 bases, with 11 bases remaining between them. CDR1 and CDR2 (germline): SGHNT, YYREEE (reference sequence). Assay used: immunoSEQ multiplex PCR; TCRdb lists only in-frame clones, some missing. The sample contains about 53,000 clones, approximately 91% of which appear only once. This clonotype originated in a female donor with multiple sclerosis, enrolled in a pregnancy study. Sequenced material: CD4+ T cells from peripheral blood mononuclear cells, taken in the third trimester of pregnancy. V usage is TRBV5-4 and J usage is TRBJ1-2; D is perhaps TRBD1 (5 bases). The CDR3 is CASSLGAGHYGYTF. The CDR3 region has the DNA TGTGCCAGCAGCTTGGGGGCAGGGCATTATGGCTACACCTTC.